The T cell receptor beta chain described here comes from a study of regulatory T cells in long-lasting Graves disease. Germline CDR1 reads SGHRS; CDR2 reads YFSETQ. The CDR3 is 16 residues long. Trimming cost V 4 bases and J 5 bases; bases outside gene matches: 10. Noted time point: newly diagnosed GD, antithyroid drugs for less than 3 months. From RNA extracted from PBMCs, the TCR library was made. Building the TCR beta libraries relied on iRepertoire HTBI primers, and CDR3 regions underwent Arm-PCR. A single record per CDR3 protein comes from TCRdb applying MiXCR to the multiplex PCR reads. The table has some 500,000 distinct CDR3 sequences, roughly 12% seen once. This clonotype was counted at least ten times. This sample also appeared in a second study, on T cells in Graves' hyperthyroidism and ophthalmopathy.

The clonotype originates from a man aged 25 to 40 with Graves disease. Source: peripheral blood mononuclear cells (PBMCs), taken at new diagnosis, from a patient treated with antithyroid drugs. The rearrangement joins TRBV5-1 to TRBJ2-2; 8 bases are shared with TRBD2. CDR3 nucleotide sequence: TGCGCCAGCAGCCCGAGGACTAGCCTCCTGACCGGGGAGCTGTTTTTT. Its translation is CASSPRTSLLTGELFF.